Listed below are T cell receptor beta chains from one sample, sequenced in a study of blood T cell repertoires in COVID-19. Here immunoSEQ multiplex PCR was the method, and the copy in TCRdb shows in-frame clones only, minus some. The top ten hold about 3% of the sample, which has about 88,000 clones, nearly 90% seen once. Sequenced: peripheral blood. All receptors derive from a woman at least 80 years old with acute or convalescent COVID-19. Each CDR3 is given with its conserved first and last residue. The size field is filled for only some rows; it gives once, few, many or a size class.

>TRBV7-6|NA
CASSLGSSATDTQYF
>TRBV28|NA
CASGDGYEKLFF
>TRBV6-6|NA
CASRPPPGQGQETQYF
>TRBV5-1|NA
CASSLAVWVAGAEQFF
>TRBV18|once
CASSPSSGLNSPLHF
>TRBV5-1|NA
CASSWVGRDDGDTQYF
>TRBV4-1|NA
CASSQDLRGLIHGYTF
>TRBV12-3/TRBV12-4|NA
CASRLTVFGELFF
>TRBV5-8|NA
CAGPGSSSGNTIYF
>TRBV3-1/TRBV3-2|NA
CASSQGQATNEKLFF
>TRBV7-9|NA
CATQQGWLSTDTQYF
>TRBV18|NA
CASSRDGGSGNTIYF
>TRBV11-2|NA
CASSWTGDTGNTIYF
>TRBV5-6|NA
CASSPSPGGQETQYF
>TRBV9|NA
CASSVGSVQETQYF